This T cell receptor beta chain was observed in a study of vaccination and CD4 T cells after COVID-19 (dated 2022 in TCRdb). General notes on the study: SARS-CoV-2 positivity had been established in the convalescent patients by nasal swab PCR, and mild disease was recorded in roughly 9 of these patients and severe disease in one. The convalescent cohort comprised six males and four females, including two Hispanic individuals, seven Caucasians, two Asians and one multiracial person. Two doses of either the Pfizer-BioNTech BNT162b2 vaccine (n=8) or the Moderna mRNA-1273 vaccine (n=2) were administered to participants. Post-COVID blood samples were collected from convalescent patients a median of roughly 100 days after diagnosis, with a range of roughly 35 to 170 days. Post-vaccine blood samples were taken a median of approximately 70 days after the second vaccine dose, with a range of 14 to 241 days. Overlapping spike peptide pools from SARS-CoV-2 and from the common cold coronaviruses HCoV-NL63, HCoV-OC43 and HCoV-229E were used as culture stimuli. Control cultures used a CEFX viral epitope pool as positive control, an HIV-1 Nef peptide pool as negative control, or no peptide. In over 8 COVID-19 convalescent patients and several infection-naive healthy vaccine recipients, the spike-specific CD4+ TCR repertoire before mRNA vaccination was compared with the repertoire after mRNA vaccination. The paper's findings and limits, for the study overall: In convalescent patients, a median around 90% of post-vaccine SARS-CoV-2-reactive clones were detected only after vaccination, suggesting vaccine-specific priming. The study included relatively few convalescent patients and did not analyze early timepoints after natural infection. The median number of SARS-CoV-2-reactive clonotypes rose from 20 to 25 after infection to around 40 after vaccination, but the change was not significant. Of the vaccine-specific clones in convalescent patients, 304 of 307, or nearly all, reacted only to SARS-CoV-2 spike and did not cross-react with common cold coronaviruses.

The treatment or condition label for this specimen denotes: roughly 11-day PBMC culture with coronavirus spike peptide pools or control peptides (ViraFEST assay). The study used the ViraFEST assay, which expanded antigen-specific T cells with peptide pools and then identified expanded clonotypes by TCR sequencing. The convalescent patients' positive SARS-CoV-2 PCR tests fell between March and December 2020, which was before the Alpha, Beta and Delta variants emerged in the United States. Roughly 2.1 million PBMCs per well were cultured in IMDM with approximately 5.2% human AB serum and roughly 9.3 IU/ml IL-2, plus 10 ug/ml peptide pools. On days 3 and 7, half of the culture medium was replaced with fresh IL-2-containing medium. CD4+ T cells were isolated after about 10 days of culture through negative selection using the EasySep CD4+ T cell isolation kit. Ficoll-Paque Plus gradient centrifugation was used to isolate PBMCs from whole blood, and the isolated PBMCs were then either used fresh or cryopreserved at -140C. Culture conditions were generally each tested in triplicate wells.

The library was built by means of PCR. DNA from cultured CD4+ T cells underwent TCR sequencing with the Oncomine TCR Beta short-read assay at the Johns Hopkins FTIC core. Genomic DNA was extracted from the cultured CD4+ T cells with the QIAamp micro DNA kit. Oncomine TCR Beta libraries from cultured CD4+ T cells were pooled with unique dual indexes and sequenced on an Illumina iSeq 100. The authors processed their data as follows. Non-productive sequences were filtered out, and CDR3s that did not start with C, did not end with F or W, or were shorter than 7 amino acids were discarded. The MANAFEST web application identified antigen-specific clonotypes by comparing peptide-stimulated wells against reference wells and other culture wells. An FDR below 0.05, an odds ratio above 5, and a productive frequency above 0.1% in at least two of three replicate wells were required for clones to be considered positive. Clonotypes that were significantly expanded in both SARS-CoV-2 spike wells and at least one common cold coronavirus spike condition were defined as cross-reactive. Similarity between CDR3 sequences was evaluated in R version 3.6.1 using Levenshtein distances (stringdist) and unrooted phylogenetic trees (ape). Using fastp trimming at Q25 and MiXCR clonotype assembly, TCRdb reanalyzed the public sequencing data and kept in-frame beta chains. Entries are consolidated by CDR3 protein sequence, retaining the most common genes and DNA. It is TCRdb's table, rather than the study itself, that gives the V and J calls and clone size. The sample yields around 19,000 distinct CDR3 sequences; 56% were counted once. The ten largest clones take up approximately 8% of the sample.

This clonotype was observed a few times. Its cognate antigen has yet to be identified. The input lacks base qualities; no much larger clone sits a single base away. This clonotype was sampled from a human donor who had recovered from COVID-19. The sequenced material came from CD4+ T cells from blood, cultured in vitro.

The nucleotides are TGTGCCAGCAGCAAAGTAGAGGGTTATCATGGCTACACCTTC. Translated, this gives CASSKVEGYHGYTF. The chain is assembled from TRBV21-1 and TRBJ1-2. TRBV21-1 is annotated as a pseudogene. Spanning cysteine to phenylalanine, the CDR3 consists of 14 amino acids. Only CDR3 DNA remains: 42 bases, in frame from the first base.